Here is one T cell receptor (beta chain) with its context. An approximately 200 ng quantity of DNA, some 30,000 T cell genomes, went into the sorted-subset replicate PCRs. The assay was immunoSEQ multiplex PCR, and TCRdb's table has in-frame clones only and misses some. Found here are around 1,900,000 clones, 85% to 95% of them singletons; the top ten hold about 1.7%. The data are from a study of shared clonotypes between healthy human individuals. CD45RO negativity and positive selection for CCR7 defined naive CD8 cells, a population that excluded terminally differentiated effector memory CD45RA+ cells. V shed 10 bases and J shed 0 bases, with 15 bases lying between them. CDR1 is MDHEN, CDR2 SYDVKM, per germline. This CDR3 spans 14 amino acids.

Sequenced: naive CD8+ T cells from PBMCs. The TCR sequence derives from a man aged 18 to 30 in good health. Some clones in this sample may be carry-over from other donors' samples. The chain links TRBV28 to TRBJ1-2; maybe TRBD1 (6 bases). The CDR3 is CATYRGGSNYGYTF. The DNA of the CDR3 is TGTGCCACTTATAGGGGGGGTTCTAACTATGGCTACACCTTC.